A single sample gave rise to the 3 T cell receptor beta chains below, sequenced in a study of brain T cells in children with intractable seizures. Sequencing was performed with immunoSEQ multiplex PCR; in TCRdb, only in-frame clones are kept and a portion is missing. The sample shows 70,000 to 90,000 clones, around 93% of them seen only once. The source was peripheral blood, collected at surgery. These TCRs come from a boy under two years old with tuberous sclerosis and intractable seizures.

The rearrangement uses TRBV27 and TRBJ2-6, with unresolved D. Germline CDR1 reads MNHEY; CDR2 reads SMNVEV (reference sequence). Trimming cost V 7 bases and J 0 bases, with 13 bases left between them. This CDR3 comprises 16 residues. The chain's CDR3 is CASNDSPSSGANVLTF. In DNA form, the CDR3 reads TGTGCCAGCAACGATAGCCCAAGCTCTGGGGCCAACGTCCTGACTTTC.

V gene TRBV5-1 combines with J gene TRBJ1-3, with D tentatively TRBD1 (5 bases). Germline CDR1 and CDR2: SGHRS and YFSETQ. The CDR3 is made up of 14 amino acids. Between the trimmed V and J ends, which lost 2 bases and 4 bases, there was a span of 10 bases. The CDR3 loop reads CASSLAGRGNTIYF. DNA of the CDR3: TGCGCCAGCAGCTTAGCAGGGAGAGGAAACACCATATATTTT.

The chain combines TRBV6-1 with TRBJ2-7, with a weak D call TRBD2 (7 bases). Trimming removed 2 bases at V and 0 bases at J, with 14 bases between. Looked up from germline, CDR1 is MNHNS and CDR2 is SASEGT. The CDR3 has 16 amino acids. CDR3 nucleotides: TGTGCCAGCAGTGAACTGGGGGGGCTCCTCTCCTACGAGCAGTACTTC. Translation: CASSELGGLLSYEQYF.